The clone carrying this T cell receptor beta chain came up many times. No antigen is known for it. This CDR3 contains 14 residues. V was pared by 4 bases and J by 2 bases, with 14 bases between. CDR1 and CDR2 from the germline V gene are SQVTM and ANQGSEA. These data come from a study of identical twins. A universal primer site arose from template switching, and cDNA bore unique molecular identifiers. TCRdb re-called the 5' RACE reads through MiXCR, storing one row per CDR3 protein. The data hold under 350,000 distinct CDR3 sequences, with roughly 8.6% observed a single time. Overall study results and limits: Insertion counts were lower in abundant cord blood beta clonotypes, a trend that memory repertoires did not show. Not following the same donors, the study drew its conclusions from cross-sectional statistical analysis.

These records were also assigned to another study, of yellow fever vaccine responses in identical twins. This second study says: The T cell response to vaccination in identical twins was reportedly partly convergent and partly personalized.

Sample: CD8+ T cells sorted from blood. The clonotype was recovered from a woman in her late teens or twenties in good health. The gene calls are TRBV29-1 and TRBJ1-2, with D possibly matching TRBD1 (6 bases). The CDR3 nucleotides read TGCAGCGTTGGACAGGACCCAGCAAACTATGGCTACACCTTC. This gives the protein CSVGQDPANYGYTF.